The 2 T cell receptor beta chains reported below all come from one sample, sequenced in a study. From the RT-PCR reads, TCRdb called clonotypes with MiXCR, one entry per CDR3 protein. The sample consists of about 680,000 distinct CDR3 sequences, 14% of them appearing once. Sequencing input: memory CD4+ T cells from blood. These receptors all come from a female donor in good health, serving as a healthy control.

There are many counts of this clonotype. The chain combines TRBV10-2 with TRBJ2-5; a weak D match, TRBD1 (6 bases). The CDR3 runs 14 residues. V lost 6 bases and J 5 bases, leaving 16 bases between the germline ends. Germline CDR1 is WSHSY and CDR2 is SAAADI. CDR3 nucleotide sequence: TGCGCCAGCAGGGATCATGGGGGCTCGGAGACCCAGTACTTC. Protein product: CASRDHGGSETQYF.

This clonotype was picked up a small number of times. The gene calls are TRBV3-1 and TRBJ1-6, with D unclear. V was clipped by 1 base and J by 10 bases, with 14 bases between them. There are 15 residues in the CDR3. The germline V gene has CDR1 LGHDT and CDR2 YNNKEL (reference sequence). The CDR3 reads CASSQGVSVESPLHF. The DNA of the CDR3 is TGTGCCAGCAGCCAAGGGGTATCGGTAGAGTCACCCCTCCACTTT.